The clone carrying this TCR beta chain ranks as medium-sized. The entry originates in a study of identical twins. The CDR3 has 17 residues. V shed 0 bases, J shed 4 bases, and the junction held 6 bases outside the gene matches. TCRdb analysed the 5' RACE reads with MiXCR anew, one entry per CDR3 protein. The repertoire holds some 210,000 distinct CDR3 sequences, with more than 15% as singletons. This sample also belongs to another study, concerning T cells expressing NK-cell markers. From that report: The share of CD8+ T cells held by dominant NKG2C+ clonotypes was about 1.0-8% in about 6 donors.

Sequencing was carried out using CD8+ T cells sorted from blood. This receptor was identified in a woman younger than 35 in good health. This chain joins TRBV12-3 or TRBV12-4 and TRBJ2-2; 9 nucleotides match TRBD2. CDR3 DNA: TGTGCCAGCAGTTTAGCCCTCCCAGCGGGGGGCACCGGGGAGCTGTTTTTT. Its protein product is CASSLALPAGGTGELFF.